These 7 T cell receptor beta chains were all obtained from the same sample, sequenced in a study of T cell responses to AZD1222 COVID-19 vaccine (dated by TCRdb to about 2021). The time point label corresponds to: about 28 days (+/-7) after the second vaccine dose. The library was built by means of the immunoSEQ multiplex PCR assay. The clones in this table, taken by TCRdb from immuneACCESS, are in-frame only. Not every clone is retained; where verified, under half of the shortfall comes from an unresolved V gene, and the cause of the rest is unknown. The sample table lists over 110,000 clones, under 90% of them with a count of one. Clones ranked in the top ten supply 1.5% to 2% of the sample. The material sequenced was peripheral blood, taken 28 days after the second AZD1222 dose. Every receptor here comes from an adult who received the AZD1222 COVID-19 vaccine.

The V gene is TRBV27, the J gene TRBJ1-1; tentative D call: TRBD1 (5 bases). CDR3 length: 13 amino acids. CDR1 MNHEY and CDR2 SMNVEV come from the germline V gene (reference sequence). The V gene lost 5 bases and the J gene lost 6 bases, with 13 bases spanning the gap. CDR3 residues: CASSTQVFSEAFF. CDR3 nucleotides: TGTGCCAGCAGTACACAGGTGTTCTCTGAAGCTTTCTTT.

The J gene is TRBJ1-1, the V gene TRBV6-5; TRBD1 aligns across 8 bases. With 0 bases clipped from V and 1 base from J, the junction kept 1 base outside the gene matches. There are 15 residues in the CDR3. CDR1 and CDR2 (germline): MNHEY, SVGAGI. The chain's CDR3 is CASSYSTGANTEAFF. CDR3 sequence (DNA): TGTGCCAGCAGTTACTCGACAGGGGCGAACACTGAAGCTTTCTTT.

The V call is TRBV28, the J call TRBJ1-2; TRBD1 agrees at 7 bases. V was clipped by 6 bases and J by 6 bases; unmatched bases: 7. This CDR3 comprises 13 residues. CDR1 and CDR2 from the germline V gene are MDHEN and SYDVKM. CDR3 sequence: CASRQTGRDGYTF. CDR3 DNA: TGTGCCAGCAGACAGACAGGGCGAGATGGCTACACCTTC.

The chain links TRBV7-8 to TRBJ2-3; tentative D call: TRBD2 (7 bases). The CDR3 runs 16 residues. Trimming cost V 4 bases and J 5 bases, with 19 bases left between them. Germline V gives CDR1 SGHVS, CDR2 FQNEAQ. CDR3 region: CASSWGGLAVGDTQYF. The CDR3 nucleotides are TGTGCCAGCAGCTGGGGGGGGCTAGCGGTGGGAGATACGCAGTATTTT.

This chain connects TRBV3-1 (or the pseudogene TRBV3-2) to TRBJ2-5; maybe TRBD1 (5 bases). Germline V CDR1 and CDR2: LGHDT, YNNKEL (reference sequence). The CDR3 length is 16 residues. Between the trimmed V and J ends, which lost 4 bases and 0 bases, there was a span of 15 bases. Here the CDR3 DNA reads TGTGCCAGCAGCCGCAGGGTGCCTGCCCACCAAGAGACCCAGTACTTC. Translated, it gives CASSRRVPAHQETQYF.

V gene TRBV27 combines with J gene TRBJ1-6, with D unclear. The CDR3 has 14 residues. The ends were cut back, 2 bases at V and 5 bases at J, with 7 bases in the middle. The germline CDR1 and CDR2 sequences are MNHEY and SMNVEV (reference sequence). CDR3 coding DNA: TGTGCCAGCAGTTTACAGAGTAATAATTCACCCCTCCACTTT. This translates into CASSLQSNNSPLHF.

The CDR3 DNA is TGTGCCAGCAGTGACTCGTCAGAGAGTGAGCAGTTCTTC. Amino acid sequence: CASSDSSESEQFF. The chain has TRBV6-4 and TRBJ2-1; unclear D gene. Germline loops: CDR1 MRHNA, CDR2 SNTAGT. The CDR3 contains 13 residues. V was shortened by 0 bases and J by 9 bases, with 9 bases between the two germline ends.